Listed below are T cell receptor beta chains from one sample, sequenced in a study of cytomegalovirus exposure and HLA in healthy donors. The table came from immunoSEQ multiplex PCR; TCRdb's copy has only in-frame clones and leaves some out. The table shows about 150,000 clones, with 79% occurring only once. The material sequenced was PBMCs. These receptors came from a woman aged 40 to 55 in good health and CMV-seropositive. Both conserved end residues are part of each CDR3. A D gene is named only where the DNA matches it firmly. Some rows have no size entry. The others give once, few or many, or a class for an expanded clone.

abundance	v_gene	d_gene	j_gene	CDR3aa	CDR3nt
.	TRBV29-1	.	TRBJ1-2	CSVLTVYGYTF	TGCAGCGTTCTGACAGTCTATGGCTACACCTTC
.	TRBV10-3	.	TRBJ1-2	CAISEAPRGGYTF	TGTGCCATCAGTGAGGCCCCTAGGGGTGGCTACACCTTC
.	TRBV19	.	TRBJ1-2	CASQLSHPYGYTF	TGTGCCAGTCAACTCTCCCACCCTTATGGCTACACCTTC
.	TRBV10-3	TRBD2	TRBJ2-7	CAISESVAGGYEQYF	TGTGCCATCAGTGAGTCGGTAGCGGGGGGGTACGAGCAGTACTTC
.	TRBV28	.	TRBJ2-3	CASSLWLTGGDSTDTQYF	TGTGCCAGCAGTTTGTGGTTAACAGGGGGGGATAGCACAGATACGCAGTATTTT
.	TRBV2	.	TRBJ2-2	CASSSGTLRWTGELFF	TGTGCCAGCAGCAGCGGGACACTTCGATGGACCGGGGAGCTGTTTTTT
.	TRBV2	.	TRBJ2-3	CASSEVGVSTDTQYF	TGTGCCAGCAGCGAAGTCGGGGTTAGCACAGATACGCAGTATTTT
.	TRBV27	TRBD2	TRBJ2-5	CASSYTGGQETQYF	TGTGCCAGCAGTTACACGGGAGGGCAAGAGACCCAGTACTTC
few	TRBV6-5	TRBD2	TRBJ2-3	CASSLLAATDTQYF	TGTGCCAGCAGCTTACTAGCGGCGACAGATACGCAGTATTTT
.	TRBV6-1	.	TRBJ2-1	CASLPRVSYNEQFF	TGTGCCAGCCTCCCGAGGGTTTCCTACAATGAGCAGTTCTTC
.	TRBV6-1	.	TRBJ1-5	CASSEVPGLHPQHF	TGTGCCAGCAGTGAAGTACCAGGTCTCCATCCCCAGCATTTT
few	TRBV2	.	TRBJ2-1	CASSEAGGQDLEQFF	TGTGCCAGCAGTGAAGCGGGAGGACAGGACCTTGAGCAGTTCTTC
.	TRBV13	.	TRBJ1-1	CASRRDIEAFF	TGTGCCAGCAGGAGGGACATTGAAGCTTTCTTT
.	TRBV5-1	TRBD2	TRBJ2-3	CASTAGGNLDTQYF	TGCGCCAGCACTGCGGGGGGGAACCTAGATACGCAGTATTTT
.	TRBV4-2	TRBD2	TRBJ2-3	CASSQDLAGGTDTQYF	TGTGCCAGCAGCCAAGATCTAGCGGGGGGGACAGATACGCAGTATTTT
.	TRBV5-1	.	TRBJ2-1	CASSLTGSSYNEQFF	TGCGCCAGCAGCTTAACAGGGAGCTCCTACAATGAGCAGTTCTTC
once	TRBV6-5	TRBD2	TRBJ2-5	CASSYSGGEPSQYF	TGTGCCAGCAGTTACTCTGGGGGGGAACCGTCCCAGTACTTC
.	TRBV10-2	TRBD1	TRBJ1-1	CASSPQGANTEAFF	TGCGCCAGCAGTCCACAGGGGGCGAACACTGAAGCTTTCTTT
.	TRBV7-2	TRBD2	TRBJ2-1	CASSSTSGQIGNEQFF	TGTGCCAGCAGTTCTACTAGCGGGCAGATAGGCAATGAGCAGTTCTTC
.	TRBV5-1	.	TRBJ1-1	CASSLQYTNTEAFF	TGCGCCAGCAGCCTACAGTACACGAACACTGAAGCTTTCTTT
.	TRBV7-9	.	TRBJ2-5	CASSSRTSETQYF	TGTGCCAGCAGCTCTCGCACTAGTGAGACCCAGTACTTC
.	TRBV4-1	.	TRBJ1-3	CASSQDTMSFAGGNTIYF	TGCGCCAGCAGCCAAGATACGATGTCGTTCGCGGGTGGAAACACCATATATTTT
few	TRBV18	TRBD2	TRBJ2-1	CASSPATGTSGRNNEQFF	TGTGCCAGCTCACCTGCCACGGGGACTAGCGGGCGCAACAATGAGCAGTTCTTC
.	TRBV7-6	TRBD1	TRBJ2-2	CASSLRGTGTIGELFF	TGTGCCAGCAGCTTACGGGGGACAGGGACCATCGGGGAGCTGTTTTTT
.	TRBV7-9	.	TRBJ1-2	CASSSPKKGDSYGYTF	TGTGCCAGCAGCTCGCCCAAGAAAGGCGACAGCTATGGCTACACCTTC
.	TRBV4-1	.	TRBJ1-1	CASSQPERRIEAFF	TGCGCCAGCAGCCAACCCGAGAGGAGGATTGAAGCTTTCTTT
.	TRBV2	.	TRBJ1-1	CASSLQGVNTEAFF	TGTGCCAGCAGCCTCCAGGGCGTTAACACTGAAGCTTTCTTT
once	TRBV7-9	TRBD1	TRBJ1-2	CASSATGGNGYTF	TGTGCCAGCAGCGCTACAGGGGGCAATGGCTACACCTTC
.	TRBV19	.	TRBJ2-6	CASNGLGVSGANVLTF	TGTGCCAGTAACGGACTGGGAGTTTCTGGGGCCAACGTCCTGACTTTC
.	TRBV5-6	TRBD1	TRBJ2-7	CASSKGTGGRYEQYF	TGTGCCAGCAGCAAAGGGACAGGGGGCAGGTACGAGCAGTACTTC
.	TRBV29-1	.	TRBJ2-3	CSVGGSTDTQYF	TGCAGCGTTGGAGGGAGCACAGATACGCAGTATTTT
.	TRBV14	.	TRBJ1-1	CASSQVGGLKGPPEAFF	TGTGCCAGCAGCCAAGTTGGGGGCCTCAAAGGCCCCCCTGAAGCTTTCTTT
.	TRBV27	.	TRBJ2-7	CASRTDFSNSYEQYF	TGTGCCAGCAGGACTGACTTTTCCAATTCCTACGAGCAGTACTTC
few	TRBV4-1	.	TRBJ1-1	CASSPPLGGEAFF	TGCGCCAGCAGCCCCCCTTTGGGGGGTGAAGCTTTCTTT
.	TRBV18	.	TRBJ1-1	CASSPLTGKGTEAFF	TGTGCCAGCTCACCGCTGACAGGAAAAGGCACTGAAGCTTTCTTT
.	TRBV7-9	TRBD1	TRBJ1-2	CASSSGQIYGYTF	TGTGCCAGCAGTTCGGGACAGATCTATGGCTACACCTTC
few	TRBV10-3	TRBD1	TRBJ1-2	CAISDRDRAKGVYGYTF	TGTGCCATCAGTGACCGGGACAGGGCCAAAGGGGTCTATGGCTACACCTTC
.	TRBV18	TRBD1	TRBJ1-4	CASSDRTNEKLFF	TGTGCCAGCTCGGACAGGACTAATGAAAAACTGTTTTTT